The clone carrying this T cell receptor (beta chain) was recorded once. What it recognizes is unknown. This CDR3 contains 15 residues. Germline loops: CDR1 LNHNV, CDR2 YYDKDF (reference sequence). Deletions cut 3 bases from V and 0 bases from J, with 11 bases between. Prior autoimmune disease or systemic immunosuppression barred patients. Produced via immunoSEQ multiplex PCR; TCRdb's table is partial and in-frame only. Of about 96,000 clones listed, 90% are singletons. This entry comes from a study of OX40 agonist ivuxolimab in advanced cancers. Broader study findings: CD4+ T cells averaged fewer expanded clones than CD8+ T cells.

This sample comprised CD4+ or CD8+ T cells sorted from blood, obtained in a trial of the OX40 agonist ivuxolimab. This TCR was sampled from an adult with an advanced solid tumor such as melanoma, head and neck, liver or kidney cancer. The rearrangement links TRBV15 to TRBJ1-1; D may be TRBD1 (5 bases). CDR3 DNA: TGTGCCACCAGCAGCATGAAGGGGATGAACACTGAAGCTTTCTTT. As protein: CATSSMKGMNTEAFF.